What follows describes a single T cell receptor (beta chain). The record originates from a study of T cells in tuberculosis. Points from the study as a whole: T cells binding CD1B-GMM tetramer weakly possibly escaped the sort.

After thawing and overnight rest, PBMC were stained with GMM-loaded CD1B tetramer, viability dye and anti-CD3 for sorting. C32 glucose monomycolate from Rhodococcus equi was loaded onto the CD1B tetramers. Tetramer-sorted PBMC had been CD14 monocyte-depleted before freezing. Using immunoSEQ multiplex PCR, the repertoire was profiled, and TCRdb retains in-frame clones only, with some absent. The sample records tens of thousands of clones, around 90% being singletons. From germline, CDR1 is LNHDA and CDR2 SQIVND (reference sequence). This CDR3 comprises 11 residues. V and J are TRBV19 and TRBJ2-1; TRBD2 aligns across 11 bases. Sequences were obtained from CD1b-GMM tetramer-negative cells sorted from PBMCs. This receptor was obtained from an adult woman with latent tuberculosis. The CDR3 nucleotides are TGTGCTAGCGGGGGGGCCAATGAGCAGTTCTTC. This translates into CASGGANEQFF.